Presented here are 26 T cell receptor beta chains from one specimen sequenced in a study of shared clonotypes between healthy human individuals (dated by TCRdb to 2019 to 2021). CD8 naive samples were CD45RO-negative cells positively selected for CCR7, giving a CD45RA+CCR7+ population that excluded TemRA cells. Libraries were made using the immunoSEQ multiplex PCR assay. TCRdb's version of the immuneACCESS table is confined to in-frame rearrangements and falls short of the full clone set. An unresolved V gene accounts for under half of the shortfall where checked; the remainder is of unknown origin. In all, the sample holds hundreds of thousands of clones, and roughly 96% of those were seen once. About 0.12% of the sample belongs to the ten largest clones. The source material was naive CD8+ T cells sorted from blood. The sample's cell subset or site label, in plain terms: CD45RA+CCR7+. The receptor source for this set is a woman in her 30s in good health.

The chain carries TRBV9 and TRBJ1-4; D not certain. CDR3 length equals 13 residues. Looked up from germline, CDR1 is SGDLS and CDR2 is YYNGEE. Trimming shortened V by 7 bases and J by 4 bases, and 11 bases separated the two germline ends. CDR3 DNA sequence: TGTGCCAGCTGTACGGGTCTTAATGAAAAACTGTTTTTT. The encoded protein is CASCTGLNEKLFF.

The sample holds one count of this clone. This chain joins TRBV19 and TRBJ2-5; D is undetermined. Per germline, CDR1 LNHDA and CDR2 SQIVND (reference sequence). V lost 5 bases, J lost 2 bases, and 15 bases lay in between. The CDR3 contains 15 residues. The chain's CDR3 is CASSEQAGVQETQYF. The CDR3 DNA reads as TGTGCCAGTAGTGAGCAGGCTGGGGTACAAGAGACCCAGTACTTC.

The rearrangement joins TRBV29-1 to TRBJ1-2; D remains ambiguous. CDR1 is SQVTM and CDR2 is ANQGSEA in the germline V gene. V lost 6 bases and J 2 bases, leaving 4 bases between the germline ends. This CDR3 has 10 residues. Here the CDR3 DNA reads TGCAGCGTCTTGAACTATGGCTACACCTTC. It is translated as CSVLNYGYTF.

This chain uses TRBV7-9 with TRBJ2-3; tentatively, D is TRBD2 (5 bases). The V gene lost 4 bases and the J gene lost 3 bases, with 17 bases spanning the gap. Germline CDR1 is SEHNR and CDR2 is FQNEAQ (reference sequence). The CDR3 contains 16 residues. The CDR3 here is CASSSPGRVRTDTQYF. The CDR3 bases are TGTGCCAGCAGCTCCCCGGGGAGAGTGAGGACAGATACGCAGTATTTT.

This clone came up once. The J gene is TRBJ1-2, the V gene TRBV20-1; 7 bases fit TRBD1. Trimming cost V 6 bases and J 11 bases; bases outside gene matches: 9. Germline V CDR1 and CDR2: DFQATT, SNEGSKA (reference sequence). The CDR3 has 11 residues. CDR3 DNA: TGCAGTGCCAGTACCGGGACAGAGTACACCTTC. It specifies CSASTGTEYTF.

This chain connects TRBV5-1 to TRBJ1-1, with D uncertain. The V and J ends lost 2 bases and 11 bases respectively, with 25 bases between them. The germline gives CDR1 SGHRS, CDR2 YFSETQ. This CDR3 has 16 amino acids. The CDR3 loop reads CASSFGRDKYLPRAFF. DNA of the CDR3: TGCGCCAGCAGCTTTGGAAGAGACAAATATCTCCCGAGGGCTTTCTTT.

A word on this clone: In the same sample, other DNA sequences code for this CDR3. V and J are TRBV27 and TRBJ2-6, with D hard to call. Deletions cut 3 bases from V and 0 bases from J, with 3 bases between. The CDR3 length is 14 residues. Germline V gives CDR1 MNHEY, CDR2 SMNVEV (reference sequence). The CDR3 nucleotides are TGTGCCAGCAGTTTCTCCTCTGGGGCCAACGTCCTGACTTTC. Translating it yields CASSFSSGANVLTF.

The V and J genes are TRBV5-1 and TRBJ2-7; perhaps D is TRBD1 or TRBD2 (5 bases each). The CDR3 sequence is 15 residues long. Per germline, CDR1 SGHRS and CDR2 YFSETQ. The V gene lost 4 bases and the J gene lost 0 bases, with 14 bases spanning the gap. CDR3 nucleotide sequence: TGCGCCAGCAGCACGGGTAGGGGACGCTCCTACGAGCAGTACTTC. Protein product: CASSTGRGRSYEQYF. Supplemented by reference TRBV5-1 and TRBJ2-7, the full variable domain reads KAGVTQTPRYLIKTRGQQVTLSCSPISGHRSVSWYQQTPGQGLQFLFEYFSETQRNKGNFPGRFSGRQFSNSRSEMNVSTLELGDSALYLCASSTGRGRSYEQYFGPGTRLTVT.

This clone was seen only once. The V and J genes are TRBV9 and TRBJ2-5; D gene uncertain. This CDR3 contains 12 residues. V was pared by 4 bases and J by 5 bases, with 9 bases between. CDR1 and CDR2 from the germline V gene are SGDLS and YYNGEE. In DNA, the CDR3 is TGTGCCAGCAGCTCATTAGAGGAGACCCAGTACTTC. Translation: CASSSLEETQYF. Variable domain in full (rest from reference TRBV9 and TRBJ2-5): DSGVTQTPKHLITATGQRVTLRCSPRSGDLSVYWYQQSLDQGLQFLIQYYNGEERAKGNILERFSAQQFPDLHSELNLSSLELGDSALYFCASSSLEETQYFGPGTRLLVL.

The rearrangement joins TRBV10-1 to TRBJ2-3, with 7 bases fitting TRBD2. Germline V gene sequence: CDR1 WNHNN, CDR2 SYGVQD (reference sequence). After removal of 6 bases from V and 1 base from J, the junction contained 1 base not matched to a gene. CDR3 length: 13 residues. CDR3 sequence: CASRSGGTDTQYF. The CDR3 nucleotides are TGCGCCAGCAGGAGCGGGGGCACAGATACGCAGTATTTT.

The V call is TRBV5-4, the J call TRBJ1-1, with D maybe TRBD1 (6 bases). The CDR3 sequence is 14 residues long. From germline, CDR1 is SGHNT and CDR2 YYREEE (reference sequence). Trimming removed 1 base at V and 5 bases at J, with 12 bases between. CDR3 bases: TGTGCCAGCAGCTTGTCAGGGGCGGGAACTGAAGCTTTCTTT. Protein sequence: CASSLSGAGTEAFF.

This CDR3 reads CASRAGTGSYEQYF. The CDR3 region has the DNA TGTGCCAGCAGAGCCGGGACAGGGTCCTACGAGCAGTACTTC. The chain combines TRBV2 with TRBJ2-7; 9 bases map to TRBD1. This CDR3 contains 14 residues. Trimming took 6 bases from V and 1 from J; bases not matched to a gene: 4. Looked up from germline, CDR1 is SNHLY and CDR2 is FYNNEI.

The V gene is TRBV27, the J gene TRBJ1-2; unclear D gene. V lost 7 bases and J 9 bases, leaving 21 bases between the germline ends. Germline values: CDR1 MNHEY, CDR2 SMNVEV (reference sequence). The CDR3 sequence is 14 residues long. CDR3 residues: CASTTVGGSVRYTF. The CDR3 DNA is TGTGCCAGCACTACCGTGGGAGGCAGTGTTCGCTACACCTTC.

The rearrangement links TRBV7-9 to TRBJ2-1; 9 bases fit TRBD1. Germline CDR1 SEHNR, CDR2 FQNEAQ (reference sequence). V lost 5 bases and J lost 3; bases outside the gene matches: 5. The CDR3 is 15 residues long. The CDR3 is CASSPQGAGYNEQFF. CDR3 nucleotide sequence: TGTGCCAGCAGCCCACAGGGGGCGGGCTACAATGAGCAGTTCTTC.

The chain recombines TRBV6-4 with TRBJ2-7; D is undetermined. Trimming left V 9 bases short and J 3 bases short, with 15 bases between. The CDR3 is 13 amino acids. The germline gives CDR1 MRHNA, CDR2 SNTAGT. The CDR3 nucleotides read TGTGCCAGGCGACATAAATGGTACTACGAGCAGTACTTC. Protein sequence: CARRHKWYYEQYF.

The CDR3 coding sequence is TGTGCCAGCCTTGACCAGGCAGGCCTCTCCTACGAGCAGTACTTC. Amino acid sequence: CASLDQAGLSYEQYF. The chain carries TRBV7-9 and TRBJ2-7, with unresolved D. With 8 bases removed from V and 0 bases from J, the gap between germline ends came to 17 bases. The CDR3 has 15 amino acids. Germline V gene sequence: CDR1 SEHNR, CDR2 FQNEAQ (reference sequence).

The rearrangement uses TRBV4-1 and TRBJ1-1; perhaps TRBD1 as D (5 bases). V was clipped by 4 bases and J by 1 base, with 16 bases between them. CDR1 is MGHRA, CDR2 YSYEKL, per germline. This CDR3 is 16 amino acids long. CDR3 bases: TGCGCCAGCAGCCCGGGGCCCGGTGGGACGAACACTGAAGCTTTCTTT. Encoded protein: CASSPGPGGTNTEAFF.

This CDR3 reads CASSLDLVQMNTEAFF. CDR3 DNA: TGTGCCAGCAGCTTAGATCTTGTACAGATGAACACTGAAGCTTTCTTT. The rearrangement uses TRBV11-2 and TRBJ1-1; unclear D gene. The CDR3 is 16 residues long. The V end lost 0 bases, the J end lost 0 bases, and 11 bases lay between the germline ends. Germline CDR1 SGHAT, CDR2 FQNNGV.

The chain is built from TRBV9 and TRBJ2-2, with no clear D. Germline V gene sequence: CDR1 SGDLS, CDR2 YYNGEE. Trimming shortened V by 0 bases and J by 3 bases, and 3 bases separated the two germline ends. The CDR3 is 13 residues long. The CDR3 reads CASSVVDTGELFF. Here the CDR3 DNA reads TGTGCCAGCAGCGTAGTTGACACCGGGGAGCTGTTTTTT.

This clone occurred a few times. The genes are TRBV5-1 and TRBJ1-1, with 11 bases lining up with TRBD1. CDR3 length: 14 residues. With 3 bases clipped from V and 5 bases from J, the junction kept 3 bases outside the gene matches. CDR1 SGHRS and CDR2 YFSETQ come from the germline V gene. The DNA of the CDR3 is TGCGCCAGCAGCTGGGACAGGGGGTTGACTGAAGCTTTCTTT. Translation: CASSWDRGLTEAFF.

The V and J genes are TRBV28 and TRBJ1-2; the D gene is possibly TRBD1 (5 bases). This CDR3 region has 15 residues. Per germline, CDR1 MDHEN and CDR2 SYDVKM. V lost 7 bases, J lost 3 bases, and 18 bases lay in between. This CDR3 is CASNDFREVDYGYTF. CDR3 sequence (DNA): TGTGCCAGCAACGACTTCAGGGAGGTGGACTATGGCTACACCTTC.

This clone was seen only once. The chain uses TRBV13 and TRBJ2-7, with 8 bases matching TRBD2. Germline V CDR1 and CDR2: PRHDT, FYEKMQ (reference sequence). CDR3 length: 15 residues. J gave up 5 bases and V 4 bases, and 10 bases lay outside the gene matches. The CDR3 DNA reads as TGTGCCAGCAGCTGGACCGGGGGGGCGTTCGACGAGCAGTACTTC. This codes for CASSWTGGAFDEQYF.

This rearrangement joins TRBV28 to TRBJ1-5; TRBD1 might be the D (5 bases). This CDR3 has 15 residues. V was shortened by 5 bases and J by 2 bases, with 13 bases between the two germline ends. From germline, CDR1 is MDHEN and CDR2 SYDVKM. The CDR3 DNA sequence: TGTGCCAGCAGTCATACAGGTCTCGGCAATCAGCCCCAGCATTTT. Amino acid sequence: CASSHTGLGNQPQHF.

DNA of the CDR3: TGTGCCAGCAGTTGGGCAGGGACACCACTCTACAATGAGCAGTTCTTC. Translated, it gives CASSWAGTPLYNEQFF. The chain is built from TRBV6-5 and TRBJ2-1; D may be TRBD1 (6 bases). In germline, CDR1 is MNHEY, CDR2 SVGAGI. The CDR3 runs to 16 residues. With 4 bases removed from V and 3 bases from J, the gap between germline ends came to 16 bases.

J is TRBJ1-3 and V is TRBV7-2; unclear D gene. The CDR3 runs 13 residues. Trimming left V 5 bases short and J 4 bases short, with 9 bases between. Germline values: CDR1 SGHTA, CDR2 FQGNSA. The CDR3 DNA follows: TGTGCCAGCAGCCGGTTAGGGGGAAACACCATATATTTT. It encodes CASSRLGGNTIYF.

In this sample, this clone turned up once. The rearrangement uses TRBV27 and TRBJ2-7; D is unclear. The CDR3 has 14 amino acids. The V and J ends lost 6 bases and 4 bases respectively, with 16 bases between them. Germline CDR1 MNHEY, CDR2 SMNVEV (reference sequence). The CDR3 sequence: CASSPLGLGYEQYF. The CDR3 DNA reads as TGTGCCAGCAGCCCCCTCGGGTTGGGATACGAGCAGTACTTC.